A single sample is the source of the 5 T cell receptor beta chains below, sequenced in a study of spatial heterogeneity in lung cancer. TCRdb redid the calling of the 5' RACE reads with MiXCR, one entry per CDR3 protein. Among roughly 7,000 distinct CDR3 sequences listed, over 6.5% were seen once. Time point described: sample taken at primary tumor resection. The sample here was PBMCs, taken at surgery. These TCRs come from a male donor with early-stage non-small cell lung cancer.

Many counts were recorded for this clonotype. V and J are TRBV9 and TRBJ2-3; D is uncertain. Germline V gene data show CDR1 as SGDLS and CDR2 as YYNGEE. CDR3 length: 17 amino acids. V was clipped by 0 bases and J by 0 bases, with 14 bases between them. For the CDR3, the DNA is TGTGCCAGCAGCGTAGCTAAGGCCGGGTTAAGCACAGATACGCAGTATTTT. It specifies CASSVAKAGLSTDTQYF.

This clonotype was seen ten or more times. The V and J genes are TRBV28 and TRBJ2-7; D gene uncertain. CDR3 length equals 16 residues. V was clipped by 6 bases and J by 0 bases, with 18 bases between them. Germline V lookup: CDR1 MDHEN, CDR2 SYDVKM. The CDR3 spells CASSPFGSSSSYEQYF. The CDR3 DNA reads TGTGCCAGCAGCCCTTTCGGTAGTAGCAGCTCCTACGAGCAGTACTTC.

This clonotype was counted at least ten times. CDR3 sequence reads: CASSLAGEYGYTF. CDR3 DNA: TGCGCCAGCAGCTTGGCCGGGGAATATGGCTACACCTTC. This chain uses TRBV5-1 with TRBJ1-2; D unclear. The CDR3 is 13 residues long. CDR1 and CDR2 (germline): SGHRS, YFSETQ. The germline V and J ends were trimmed by 0 bases and 5 bases, with 8 bases remaining between them.

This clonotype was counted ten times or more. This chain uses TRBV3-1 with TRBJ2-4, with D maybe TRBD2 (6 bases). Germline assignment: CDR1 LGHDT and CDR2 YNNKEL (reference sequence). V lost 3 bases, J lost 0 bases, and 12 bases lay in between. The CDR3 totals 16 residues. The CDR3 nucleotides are TGTGCCAGCAGCCACCGGGACTTACTAGCCAAAAACATTCAGTACTTC. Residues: CASSHRDLLAKNIQYF.

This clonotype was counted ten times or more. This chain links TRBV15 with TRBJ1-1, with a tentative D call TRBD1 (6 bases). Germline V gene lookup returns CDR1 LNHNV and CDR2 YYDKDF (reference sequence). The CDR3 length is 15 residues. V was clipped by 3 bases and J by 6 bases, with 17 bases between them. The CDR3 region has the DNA TGTGCCACCAGCAGGGGACATCCGGGGGTGTCTGAAGCTTTCTTT. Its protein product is CATSRGHPGVSEAFF. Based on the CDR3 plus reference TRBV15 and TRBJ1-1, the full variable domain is DAMVIQNPRYQVTQFGKPVTLSCSQTLNHNVMYWYQQKSSQAPKLLFHYYDKDFNNEADTPDNFQSRRPNTSFCFLDIRSPGLGDTAMYLCATSRGHPGVSEAFFGQGTRLTVV.